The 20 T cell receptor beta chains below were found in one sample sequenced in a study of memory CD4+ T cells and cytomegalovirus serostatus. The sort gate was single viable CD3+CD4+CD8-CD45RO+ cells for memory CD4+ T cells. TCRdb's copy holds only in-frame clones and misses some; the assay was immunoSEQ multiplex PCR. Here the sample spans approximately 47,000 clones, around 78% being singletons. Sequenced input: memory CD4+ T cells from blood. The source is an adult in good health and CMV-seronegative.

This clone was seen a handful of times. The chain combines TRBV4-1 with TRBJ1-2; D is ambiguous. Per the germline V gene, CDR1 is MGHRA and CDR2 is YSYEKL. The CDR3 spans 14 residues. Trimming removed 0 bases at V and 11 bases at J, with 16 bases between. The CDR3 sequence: CASSQDLGRPRYTF. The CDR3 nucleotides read TGCGCCAGCAGCCAAGACCTGGGAAGGCCCCGGTACACCTTC.

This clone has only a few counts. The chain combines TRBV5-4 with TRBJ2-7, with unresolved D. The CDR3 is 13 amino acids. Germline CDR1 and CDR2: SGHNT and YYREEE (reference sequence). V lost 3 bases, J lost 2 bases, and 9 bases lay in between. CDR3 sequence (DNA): TGTGCCAGCAGCTACGGTGGGGCCTACGAGCAGTACTTC. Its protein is CASSYGGAYEQYF.

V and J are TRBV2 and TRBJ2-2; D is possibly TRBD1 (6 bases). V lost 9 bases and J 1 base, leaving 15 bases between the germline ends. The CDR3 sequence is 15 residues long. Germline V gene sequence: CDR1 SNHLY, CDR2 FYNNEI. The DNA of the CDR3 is TGTGCCAGTGTGATTGGACAGAGGAACACCGGGGAGCTGTTTTTT. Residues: CASVIGQRNTGELFF.

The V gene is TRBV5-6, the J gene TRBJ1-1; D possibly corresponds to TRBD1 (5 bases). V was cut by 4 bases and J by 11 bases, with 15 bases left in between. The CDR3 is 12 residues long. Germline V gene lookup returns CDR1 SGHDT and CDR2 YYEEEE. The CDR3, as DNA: TGTGCCAGCAGCCCCCGTGCCGGGGCCGCTTTCTTT. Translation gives CASSPRAGAAFF. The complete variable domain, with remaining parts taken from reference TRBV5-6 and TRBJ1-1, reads DAGVTQSPTHLIKTRGQQVTLRCSPKSGHDTVSWYQQALGQGPQFIFQYYEEEERQRGNFPDRFSGHQFPNYSSELNVNALLLGDSALYLCASSPRAGAAFFGQGTRLTVV.

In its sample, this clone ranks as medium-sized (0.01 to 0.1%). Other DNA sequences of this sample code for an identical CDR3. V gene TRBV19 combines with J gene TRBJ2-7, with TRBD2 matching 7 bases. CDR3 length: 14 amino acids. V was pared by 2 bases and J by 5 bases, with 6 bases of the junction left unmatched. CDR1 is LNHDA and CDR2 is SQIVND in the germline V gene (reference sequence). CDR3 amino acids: CASSIQAGSHEQYF. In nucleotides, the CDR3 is TGTGCCAGTAGTATACAAGCGGGATCCCACGAGCAGTACTTC.

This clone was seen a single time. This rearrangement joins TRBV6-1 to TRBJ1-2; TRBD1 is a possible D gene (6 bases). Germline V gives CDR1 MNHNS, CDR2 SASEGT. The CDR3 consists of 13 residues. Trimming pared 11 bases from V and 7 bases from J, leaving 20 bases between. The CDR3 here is CAGKVGARGGYTF. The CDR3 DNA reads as TGTGCCGGCAAGGTGGGGGCGCGAGGTGGCTACACCTTC.

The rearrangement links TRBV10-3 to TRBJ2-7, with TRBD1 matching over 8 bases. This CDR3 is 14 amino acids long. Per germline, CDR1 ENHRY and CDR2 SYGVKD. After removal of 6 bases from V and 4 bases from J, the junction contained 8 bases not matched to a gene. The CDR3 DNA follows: TGTGCCATCAGACCCGGGACAGGAGATTACGAGCAGTACTTC. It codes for CAIRPGTGDYEQYF.

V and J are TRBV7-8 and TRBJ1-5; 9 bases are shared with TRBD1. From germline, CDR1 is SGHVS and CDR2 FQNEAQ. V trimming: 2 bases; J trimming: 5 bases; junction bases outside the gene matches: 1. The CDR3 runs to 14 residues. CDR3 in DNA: TGTGCCAGCAGCTTAAGGGACAGGGATCAGCCCCAGCATTTT. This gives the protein CASSLRDRDQPQHF.

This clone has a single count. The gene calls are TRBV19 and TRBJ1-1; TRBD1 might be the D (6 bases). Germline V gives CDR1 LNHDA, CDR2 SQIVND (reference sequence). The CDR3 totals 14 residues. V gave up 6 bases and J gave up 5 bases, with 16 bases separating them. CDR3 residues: CASSRNRVGTEAFF. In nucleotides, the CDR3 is TGTGCCAGTAGCCGGAACAGGGTTGGAACTGAAGCTTTCTTT.

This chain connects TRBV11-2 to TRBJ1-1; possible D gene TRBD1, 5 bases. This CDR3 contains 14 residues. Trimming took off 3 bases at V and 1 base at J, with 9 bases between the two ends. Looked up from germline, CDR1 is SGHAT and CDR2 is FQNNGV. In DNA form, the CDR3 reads TGTGCCAGCAGCTTGGGGACCGAGAACACTGAAGCTTTCTTT. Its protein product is CASSLGTENTEAFF.

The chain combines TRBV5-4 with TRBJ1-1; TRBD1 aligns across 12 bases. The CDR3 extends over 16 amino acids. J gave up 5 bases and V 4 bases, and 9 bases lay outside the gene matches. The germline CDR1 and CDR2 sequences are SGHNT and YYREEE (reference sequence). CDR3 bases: TGTGCCAGCAGCAAGGGACAGGGGGCCCCGGGGACTGAAGCTTTCTTT. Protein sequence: CASSKGQGAPGTEAFF.

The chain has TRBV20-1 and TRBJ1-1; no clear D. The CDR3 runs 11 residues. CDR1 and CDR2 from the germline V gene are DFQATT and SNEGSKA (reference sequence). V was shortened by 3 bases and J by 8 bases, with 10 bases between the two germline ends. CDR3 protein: CSASYGSEAFF. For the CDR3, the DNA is TGCAGTGCTAGTTACGGGTCAGAAGCTTTCTTT.

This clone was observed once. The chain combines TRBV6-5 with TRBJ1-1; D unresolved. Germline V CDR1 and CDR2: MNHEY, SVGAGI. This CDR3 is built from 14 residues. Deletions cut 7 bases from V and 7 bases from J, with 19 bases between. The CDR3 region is CASNIFFGKGEAFF. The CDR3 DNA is TGTGCCAGCAACATATTTTTTGGGAAGGGTGAAGCTTTCTTT.

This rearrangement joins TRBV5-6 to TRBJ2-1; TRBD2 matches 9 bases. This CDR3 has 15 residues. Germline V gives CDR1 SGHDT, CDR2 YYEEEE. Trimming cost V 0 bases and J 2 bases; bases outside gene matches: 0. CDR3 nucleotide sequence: TGTGCCAGCAGCTTGGGACTAGCGGCCTACAATGAGCAGTTCTTC. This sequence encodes CASSLGLAAYNEQFF.

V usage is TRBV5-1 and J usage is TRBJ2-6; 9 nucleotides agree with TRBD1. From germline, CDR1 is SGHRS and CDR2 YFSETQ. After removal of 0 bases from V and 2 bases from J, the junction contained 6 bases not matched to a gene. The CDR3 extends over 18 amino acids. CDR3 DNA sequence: TGCGCCAGCAGCTTGGCACGGACAGGGGCGGCTGGGGCCAACGTCCTGACTTTC. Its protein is CASSLARTGAAGANVLTF. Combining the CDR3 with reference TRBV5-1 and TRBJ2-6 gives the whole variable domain KAGVTQTPRYLIKTRGQQVTLSCSPISGHRSVSWYQQTPGQGLQFLFEYFSETQRNKGNFPGRFSGRQFSNSRSEMNVSTLELGDSALYLCASSLARTGAAGANVLTFGAGSRLTVL.

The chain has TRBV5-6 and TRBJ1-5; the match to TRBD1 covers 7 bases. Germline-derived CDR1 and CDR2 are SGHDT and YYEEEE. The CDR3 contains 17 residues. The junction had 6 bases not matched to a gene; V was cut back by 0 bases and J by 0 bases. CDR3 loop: CASSLGQGTYSNQPQHF. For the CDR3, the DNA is TGTGCCAGCAGCTTGGGACAGGGAACTTATAGCAATCAGCCCCAGCATTTT.

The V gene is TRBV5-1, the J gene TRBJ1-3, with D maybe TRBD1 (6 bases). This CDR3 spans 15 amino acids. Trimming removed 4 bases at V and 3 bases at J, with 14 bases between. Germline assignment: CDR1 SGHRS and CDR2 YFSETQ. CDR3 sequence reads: CASSDTTGIGNTIYF. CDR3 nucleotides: TGCGCCAGCAGCGACACTACAGGGATTGGAAACACCATATATTTT.

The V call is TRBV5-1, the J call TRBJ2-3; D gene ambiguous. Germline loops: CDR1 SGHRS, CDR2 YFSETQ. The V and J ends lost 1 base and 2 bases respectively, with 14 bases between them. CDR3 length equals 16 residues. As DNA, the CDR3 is TGCGCCAGCAGCTTGATCGCCCAGACATCCACAGATACGCAGTATTTT. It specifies CASSLIAQTSTDTQYF.

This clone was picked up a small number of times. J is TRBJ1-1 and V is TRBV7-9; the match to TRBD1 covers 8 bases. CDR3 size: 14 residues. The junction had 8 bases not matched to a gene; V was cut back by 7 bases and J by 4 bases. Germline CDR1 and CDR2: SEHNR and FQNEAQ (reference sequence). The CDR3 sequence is CASTGQGAFTEAFF. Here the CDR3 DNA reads TGTGCCAGCACGGGTCAGGGGGCGTTCACTGAAGCTTTCTTT.

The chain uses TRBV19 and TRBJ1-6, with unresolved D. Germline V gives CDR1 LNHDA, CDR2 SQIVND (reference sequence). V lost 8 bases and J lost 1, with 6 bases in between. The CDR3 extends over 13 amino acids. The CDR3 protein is CASGYSYNSPLHF. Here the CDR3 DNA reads TGTGCCAGTGGGTATTCCTATAATTCACCCCTCCACTTT.